This T cell receptor beta chain appears in the sequencing data of a study of blood T cell repertoires in COVID-19. The CDR3 has 17 residues. V dropped 2 bases and J dropped 6; count of bases not matched to a gene: 13. Germline values: CDR1 SGHAT, CDR2 FQNNGV. Generated by immunoSEQ multiplex PCR, the TCRdb table keeps only in-frame clones and is missing some. The sample holds 150,000 to 160,000 clones, roughly nine tenths seen once. This TCR was sampled from a middle-aged woman with acute or convalescent COVID-19. V is TRBV11-2 and J is TRBJ2-1; 7 bases are shared with TRBD1. Specimen: peripheral blood. CDR3 sequence (DNA): TGTGCCAGCAGCTTATCCGTAGGACAGGCTCTCCCCAATGAGCAGTTCTTC. Translation gives CASSLSVGQALPNEQFF.